This T cell receptor (beta chain) is drawn from a study of cytomegalovirus exposure and HLA in healthy donors. Findings of the study overall: TCR beta sequences reportedly predicted most subjects' HLA-A and HLA-B alleles accurately. Cytomegalovirus association was listed for roughly 160 TCR beta chains.

13 Jbeta primers and 60 Vbeta primers were used for the PCR. The data were produced by immunoSEQ multiplex PCR, yet TCRdb's version contains in-frame clones alone and is incomplete. The sample yields around 97,000 clones, roughly four fifths seen once. Of note for this clone: Its cognate antigen is unknown.

Germline CDR1 is LNHDA and CDR2 is SQIVND (reference sequence). V was trimmed by 5 bases and J by 0 bases, leaving 7 bases between them. CDR3 length equals 13 residues. The rearrangement links TRBV19 to TRBJ1-1; D is unresolved. This receptor was taken from a man aged 40-55 years in good health and CMV-seropositive. Sequenced input: PBMCs. The CDR3 DNA reads TGTGCCAGTAGTCTAAACCTGAACACTGAAGCTTTCTTT. Encoded protein: CASSLNLNTEAFF. The full variable domain, rest sourced from reference TRBV19 and TRBJ1-1, is DGGITQSPKYLFRKEGQNVTLSCEQNLNHDAMYWYRQDPGQGLRLIYYSQIVNDFQKGDIAEGYSVSREKKESFPLTVTSAQKNPTAFYLCASSLNLNTEAFFGQGTRLTVV.